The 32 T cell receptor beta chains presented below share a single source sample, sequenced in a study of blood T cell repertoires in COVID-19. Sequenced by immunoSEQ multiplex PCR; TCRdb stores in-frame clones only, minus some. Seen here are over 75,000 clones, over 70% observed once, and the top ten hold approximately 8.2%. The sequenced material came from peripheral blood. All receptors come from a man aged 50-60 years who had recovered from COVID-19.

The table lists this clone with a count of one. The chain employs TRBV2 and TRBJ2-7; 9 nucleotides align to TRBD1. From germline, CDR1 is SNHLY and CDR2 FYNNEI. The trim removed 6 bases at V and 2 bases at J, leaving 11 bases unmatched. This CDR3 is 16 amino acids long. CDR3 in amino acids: CASRHDRGVGPYEQYF. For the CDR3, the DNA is TGTGCCAGCAGACATGACAGGGGGGTAGGTCCCTACGAGCAGTACTTC.

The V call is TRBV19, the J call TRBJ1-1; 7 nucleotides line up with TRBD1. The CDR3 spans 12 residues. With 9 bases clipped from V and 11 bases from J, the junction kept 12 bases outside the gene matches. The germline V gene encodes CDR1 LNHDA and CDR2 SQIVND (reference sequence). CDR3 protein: CASRLRGQNAFF. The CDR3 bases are TGTGCCAGCAGATTAAGGGGGCAAAACGCTTTCTTT.

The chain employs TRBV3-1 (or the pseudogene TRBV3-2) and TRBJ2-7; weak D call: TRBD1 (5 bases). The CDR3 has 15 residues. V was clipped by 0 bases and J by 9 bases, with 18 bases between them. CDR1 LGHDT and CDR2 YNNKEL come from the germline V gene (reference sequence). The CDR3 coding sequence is TGTGCCAGCAGCCAAGATACAGGCACATCGGTCGGGCAGTACTTC. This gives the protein CASSQDTGTSVGQYF.

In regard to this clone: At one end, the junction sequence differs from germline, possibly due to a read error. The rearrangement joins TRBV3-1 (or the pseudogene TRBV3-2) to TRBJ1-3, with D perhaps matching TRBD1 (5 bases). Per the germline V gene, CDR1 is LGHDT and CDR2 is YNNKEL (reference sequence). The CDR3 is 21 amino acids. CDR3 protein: CASPPTPASGPGHLSGSTIYF. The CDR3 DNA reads TGTGCCAGCCCCCCCACGCCGGCCTCAGGACCAGGGCACCTCTCTGGAAGCACCATATATTTT.

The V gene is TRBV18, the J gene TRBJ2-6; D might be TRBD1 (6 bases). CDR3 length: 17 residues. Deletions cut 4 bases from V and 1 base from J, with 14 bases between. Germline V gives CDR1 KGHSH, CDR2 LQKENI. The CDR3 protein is CASSHGQLYSGANVLTF. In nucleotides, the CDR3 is TGTGCCAGCTCACACGGACAGTTATATTCTGGGGCCAACGTCCTGACTTTC.

This CDR3 is CASSNRGRPALNQPQHF. The CDR3 region has the DNA TGTGCCAGCAGCAACAGGGGGCGGCCGGCCCTGAATCAGCCCCAGCATTTT. This chain uses TRBV21-1 with TRBJ1-5; the D segment call TRBD1 is taken from the table without a DNA check. TRBV21-1 is designated a pseudogene. The CDR3 is 17 residues long.

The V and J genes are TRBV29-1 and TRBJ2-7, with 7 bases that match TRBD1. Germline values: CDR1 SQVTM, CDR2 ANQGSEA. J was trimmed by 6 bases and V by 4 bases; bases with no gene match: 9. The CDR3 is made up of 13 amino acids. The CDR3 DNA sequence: TGCAGCGTTGCAGACAGGGTTCAGGGCGAGCAGTACTTC. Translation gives CSVADRVQGEQYF.

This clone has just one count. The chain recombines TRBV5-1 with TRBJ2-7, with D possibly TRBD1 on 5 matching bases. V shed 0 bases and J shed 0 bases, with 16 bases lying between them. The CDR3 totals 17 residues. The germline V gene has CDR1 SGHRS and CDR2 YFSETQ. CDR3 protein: CASSLAVTASSSYEQYF. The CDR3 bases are TGCGCCAGCAGCTTGGCCGTGACAGCCTCCAGCTCCTACGAGCAGTACTTC.

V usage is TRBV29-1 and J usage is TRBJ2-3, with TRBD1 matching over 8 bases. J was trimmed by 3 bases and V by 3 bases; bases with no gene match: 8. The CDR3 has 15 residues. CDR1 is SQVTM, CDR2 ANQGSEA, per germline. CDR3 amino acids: CSVEGDRRGTDTQYF. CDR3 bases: TGCAGCGTTGAGGGGGACAGGCGCGGGACAGATACGCAGTATTTT.

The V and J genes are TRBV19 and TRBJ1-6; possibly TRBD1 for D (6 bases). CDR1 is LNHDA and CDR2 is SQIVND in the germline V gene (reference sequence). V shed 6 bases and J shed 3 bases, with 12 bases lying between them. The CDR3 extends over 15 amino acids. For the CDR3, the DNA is TGTGCCAGTAGCCAGGACAGTATCTATAATTCACCCCTCCACTTT. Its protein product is CASSQDSIYNSPLHF.

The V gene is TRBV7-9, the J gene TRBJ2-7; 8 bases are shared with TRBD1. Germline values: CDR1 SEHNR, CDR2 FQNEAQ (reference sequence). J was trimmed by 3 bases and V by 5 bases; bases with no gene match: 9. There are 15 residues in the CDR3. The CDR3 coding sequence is TGTGCCAGCAGCGGGCCGGGACAGGAAAGCTACGAGCAGTACTTC. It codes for CASSGPGQESYEQYF. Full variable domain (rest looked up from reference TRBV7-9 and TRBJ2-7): DTGVSQNPRHKITKRGQNVTFRCDPISEHNRLYWYRQTLGQGPEFLTYFQNEAQLEKSRLLSDRFSAERPKGSFSTLEIQRTEQGDSAMYLCASSGPGQESYEQYFGPGTRLTVT.

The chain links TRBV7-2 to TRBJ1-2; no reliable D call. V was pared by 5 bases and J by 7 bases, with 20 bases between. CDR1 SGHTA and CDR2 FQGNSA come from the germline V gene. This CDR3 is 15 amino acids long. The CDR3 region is CASSPFSGNIGGYTF. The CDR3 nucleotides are TGTGCCAGCAGCCCCTTCAGCGGGAACATCGGTGGCTACACCTTC.

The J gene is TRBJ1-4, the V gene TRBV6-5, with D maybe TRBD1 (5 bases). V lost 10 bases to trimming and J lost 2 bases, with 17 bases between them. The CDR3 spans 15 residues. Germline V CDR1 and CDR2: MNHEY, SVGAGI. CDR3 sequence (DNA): TGTGCCACCAGGCGCGGGGCCCACACTAATGAAAAACTGTTTTTT. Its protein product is CATRRGAHTNEKLFF.

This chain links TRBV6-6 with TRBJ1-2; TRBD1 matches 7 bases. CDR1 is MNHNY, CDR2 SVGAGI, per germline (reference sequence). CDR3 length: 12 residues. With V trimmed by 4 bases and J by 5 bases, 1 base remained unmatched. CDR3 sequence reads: CASSLGQYGYTF. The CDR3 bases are TGTGCCAGCAGTTTGGGACAGTATGGCTACACCTTC.

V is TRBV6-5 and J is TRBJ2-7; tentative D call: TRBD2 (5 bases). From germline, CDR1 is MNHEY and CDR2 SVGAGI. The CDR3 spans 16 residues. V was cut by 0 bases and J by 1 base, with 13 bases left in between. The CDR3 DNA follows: TGTGCCAGCAGTTACTCCCGGACTGAAGGATCCTACGAGCAGTACTTC. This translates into CASSYSRTEGSYEQYF.

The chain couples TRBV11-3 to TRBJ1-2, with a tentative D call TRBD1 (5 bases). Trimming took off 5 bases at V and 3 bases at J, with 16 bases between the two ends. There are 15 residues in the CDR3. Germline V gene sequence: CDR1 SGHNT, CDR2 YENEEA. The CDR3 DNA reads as TGTGCCAGCAGCCCAAGACTTAAGACAGACTATGGCTACACCTTC. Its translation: CASSPRLKTDYGYTF.

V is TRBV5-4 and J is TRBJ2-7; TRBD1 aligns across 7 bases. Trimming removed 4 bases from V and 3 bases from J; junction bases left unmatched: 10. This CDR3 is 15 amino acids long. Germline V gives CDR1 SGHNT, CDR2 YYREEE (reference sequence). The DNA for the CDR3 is TGTGCCAGCAGCCCCCAACTAACAGGGGACTACGAGCAGTACTTC. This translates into CASSPQLTGDYEQYF.

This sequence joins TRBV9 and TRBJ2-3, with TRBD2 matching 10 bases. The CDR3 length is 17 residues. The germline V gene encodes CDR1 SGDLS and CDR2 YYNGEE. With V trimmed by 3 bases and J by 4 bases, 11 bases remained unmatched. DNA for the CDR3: TGTGCCAGCAGCGCAGCCATCGCTAGCGGGAGTTCAGATACGCAGTATTTT. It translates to CASSAAIASGSSDTQYF.

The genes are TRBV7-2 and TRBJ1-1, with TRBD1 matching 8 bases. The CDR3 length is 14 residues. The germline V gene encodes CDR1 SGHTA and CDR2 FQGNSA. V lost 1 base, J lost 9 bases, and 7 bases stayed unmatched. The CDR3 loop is CASSLGFQGAQAFF. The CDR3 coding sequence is TGTGCCAGCAGCTTAGGTTTTCAGGGGGCGCAAGCTTTCTTT. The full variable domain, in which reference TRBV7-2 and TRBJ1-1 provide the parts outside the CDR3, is GAGVSQSPSNKVTEKGKDVELRCDPISGHTALYWYRQSLGQGLEFLIYFQGNSAPDKSGLPSDRFSAERTGGSVSTLTIQRTQQEDSAVYLCASSLGFQGAQAFFGQGTRLTVV.

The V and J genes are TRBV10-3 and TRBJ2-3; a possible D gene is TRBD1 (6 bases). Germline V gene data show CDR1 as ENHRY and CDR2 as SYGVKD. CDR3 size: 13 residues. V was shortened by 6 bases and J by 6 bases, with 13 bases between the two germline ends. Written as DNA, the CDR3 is TGTGCCATCAGGGGGGCGGGTGTTGATACGCAGTATTTT. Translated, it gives CAIRGAGVDTQYF.

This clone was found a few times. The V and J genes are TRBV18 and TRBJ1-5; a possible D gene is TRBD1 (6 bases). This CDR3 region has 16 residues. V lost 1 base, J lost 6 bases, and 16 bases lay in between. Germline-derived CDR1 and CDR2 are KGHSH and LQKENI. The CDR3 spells CASSPRGGGSGQPQHF. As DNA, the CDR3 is TGTGCCAGCTCACCACGTGGGGGCGGGAGCGGTCAGCCCCAGCATTTT. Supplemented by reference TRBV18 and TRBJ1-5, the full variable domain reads NAGVMQNPRHLVRRRGQEARLRCSPMKGHSHVYWYRQLPEEGLKFMVYLQKENIIDESGMPKERFSAEFPKEGPSILRIQQVVRGDSAAYFCASSPRGGGSGQPQHFGDGTRLSIL.

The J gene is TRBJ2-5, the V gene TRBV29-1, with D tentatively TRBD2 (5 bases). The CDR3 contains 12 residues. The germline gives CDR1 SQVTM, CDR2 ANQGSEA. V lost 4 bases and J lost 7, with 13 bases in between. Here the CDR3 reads CSVVSGGGTQYF. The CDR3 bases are TGCAGCGTTGTGAGCGGTGGTGGGACCCAGTACTTC.

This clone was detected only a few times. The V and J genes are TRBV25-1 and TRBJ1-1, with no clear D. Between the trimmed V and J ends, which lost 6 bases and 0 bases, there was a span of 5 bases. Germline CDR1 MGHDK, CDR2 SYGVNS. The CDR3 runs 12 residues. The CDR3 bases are TGTGCCAGCAGAACTTTGAACACTGAAGCTTTCTTT. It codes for CASRTLNTEAFF.

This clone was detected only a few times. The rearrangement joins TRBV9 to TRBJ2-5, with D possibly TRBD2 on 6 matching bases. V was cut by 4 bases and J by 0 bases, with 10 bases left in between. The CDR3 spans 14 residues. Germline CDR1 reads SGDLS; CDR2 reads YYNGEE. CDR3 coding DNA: TGTGCCAGCAGCCCGAGGGACTACCAAGAGACCCAGTACTTC. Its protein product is CASSPRDYQETQYF.

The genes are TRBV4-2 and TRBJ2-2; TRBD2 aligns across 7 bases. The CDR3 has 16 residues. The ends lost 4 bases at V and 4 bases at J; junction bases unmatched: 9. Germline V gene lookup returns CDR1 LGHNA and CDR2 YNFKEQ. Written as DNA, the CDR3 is TGTGCCAGCAGCCGGGAGGGGCTAGATCCCACCGGGGAGCTGTTTTTT. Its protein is CASSREGLDPTGELFF.

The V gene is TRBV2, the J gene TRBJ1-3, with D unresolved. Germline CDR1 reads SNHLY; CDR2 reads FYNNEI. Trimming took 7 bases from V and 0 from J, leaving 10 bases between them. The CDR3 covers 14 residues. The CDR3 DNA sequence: TGTGCCAGCAAGCCAGGCACCTCTGGAAACACCATATATTTT. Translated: CASKPGTSGNTIYF.

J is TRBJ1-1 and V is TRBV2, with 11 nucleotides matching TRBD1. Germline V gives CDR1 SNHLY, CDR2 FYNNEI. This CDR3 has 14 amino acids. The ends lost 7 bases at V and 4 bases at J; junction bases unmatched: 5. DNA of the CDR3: TGTGCCAGCATTCCCGGGACAGGGGGCACTGAAGCTTTCTTT. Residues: CASIPGTGGTEAFF.

The CDR3 region has the DNA TGCGCCAGCAGCCAAGACCCTCAATCTCCGGGTCGACGGTTCTTC. Protein product: CASSQDPQSPGRRFF. The chain recombines TRBV4-1 with TRBJ2-1; D uncertain. Germline CDR1 and CDR2: MGHRA and YSYEKL. V was shortened by 0 bases and J by 15 bases, with 21 bases between the two germline ends. The CDR3 has 15 amino acids.

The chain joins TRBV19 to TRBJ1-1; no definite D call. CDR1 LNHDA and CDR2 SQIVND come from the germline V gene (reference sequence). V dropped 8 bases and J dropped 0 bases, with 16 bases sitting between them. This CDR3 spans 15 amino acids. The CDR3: CASQTSPGLNTEAFF. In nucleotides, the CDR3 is TGTGCCAGTCAGACCTCCCCAGGCTTGAACACTGAAGCTTTCTTT.

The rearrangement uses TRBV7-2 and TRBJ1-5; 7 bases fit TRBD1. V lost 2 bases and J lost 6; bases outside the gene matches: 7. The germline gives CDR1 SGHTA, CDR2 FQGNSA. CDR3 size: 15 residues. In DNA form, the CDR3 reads TGTGCCAGCAGCTTACAAGGGGGCGAGGGTCAGCCCCAGCATTTT. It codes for CASSLQGGEGQPQHF.

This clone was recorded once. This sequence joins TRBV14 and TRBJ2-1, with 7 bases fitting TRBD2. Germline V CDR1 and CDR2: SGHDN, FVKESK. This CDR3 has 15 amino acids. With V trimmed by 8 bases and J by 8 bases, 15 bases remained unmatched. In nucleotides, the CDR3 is TGTGCCAGCGCCGCAGGGCGGGAGTATCGCGATGAGCAGTTCTTC. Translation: CASAAGREYRDEQFF.

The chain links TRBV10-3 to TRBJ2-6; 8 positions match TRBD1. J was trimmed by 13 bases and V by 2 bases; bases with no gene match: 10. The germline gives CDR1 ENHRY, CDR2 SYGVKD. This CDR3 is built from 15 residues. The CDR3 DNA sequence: TGTGCCATCAGTGAGGGGAAGGGACAGGTCAAGGTCCTGACTTTC. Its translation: CAISEGKGQVKVLTF.